One sample yielded the 14 T cell receptor beta chains listed below, sequenced in a study of breast tumors, draining lymph nodes, adjacent tissues. Axillary draining lymph nodes of breast cancer patients supplied the node samples. TCRdb re-derived calls from the multiplex PCR reads in MiXCR, one entry per CDR3 protein. Of some 200,000 distinct CDR3 sequences in the sample, about 32% were seen once. Source material: axillary lymph node tissue. The receptors come from a female donor with breast cancer. Some clones in this sample may be carry-over from other donors' samples.

This clonotype was seen ten or more times. The J gene is TRBJ1-5, the V gene TRBV7-8, with D possibly matching TRBD1 (6 bases). The V end lost 4 bases, the J end lost 0 bases, and 19 bases lay between the germline ends. Germline-derived CDR1 and CDR2 are SGHVS and FQNEAQ. The CDR3 is made up of 18 amino acids. CDR3 in amino acids: CASSSPLRGAYSNQPQHF. As DNA, the CDR3 is TGTGCCAGCAGCTCCCCTCTGAGGGGGGCATATAGCAATCAGCCCCAGCATTTT.

This clonotype was found many times. The rearrangement uses TRBV12-3 or TRBV12-4 and TRBJ2-5, with D possibly being TRBD2 (5 bases). This CDR3 is built from 14 residues. Trimming pared 6 bases from V and 0 bases from J, leaving 11 bases between. CDR3 loop: CASSLAGDQETQYF. The CDR3 DNA reads as TGTGCCAGCAGCCTGGCCGGGGACCAAGAGACCCAGTACTTC.

The chain couples TRBV29-1 to TRBJ1-4; 8 nucleotides align to TRBD1. Germline V gene data show CDR1 as SQVTM and CDR2 as ANQGSEA. V lost 5 bases, J lost 7 bases, and 9 bases stayed unmatched. This CDR3 is 14 amino acids long. CDR3 coding DNA: TGCAGCGTTAAGCGGGGAGGGACAGGTGAAAAACTGTTTTTT. Translated: CSVKRGGTGEKLFF.

At least ten counts were recorded for this clonotype. The chain recombines TRBV20-1 with TRBJ2-5; weak D call: TRBD2 (7 bases). From germline, CDR1 is DFQATT and CDR2 SNEGSKA (reference sequence). V lost 2 bases, J lost 5 bases, and 9 bases lay in between. This CDR3 region has 12 residues. The CDR3 bases are TGCAGTGCTAGAAGGGGGGGGGAGACCCAGTACTTC. Protein sequence: CSARRGGETQYF.

This clonotype has only a few counts. V and J are TRBV7-8 and TRBJ1-1; D is uncertain. Germline values: CDR1 SGHVS, CDR2 FQNEAQ. Deletions cut 3 bases from V and 1 base from J, with 9 bases between. CDR3 length: 14 residues. The CDR3 DNA sequence: TGTGCCAGCAGCTTGGCCTTGCCGAACACTGAAGCTTTCTTT. As protein: CASSLALPNTEAFF. The full variable domain, completed using reference TRBV7-8 and TRBJ1-1, is GAGVSQSPRYKVAKRGQDVALRCDPISGHVSLFWYQQALGQGPEFLTYFQNEAQLDKSGLPSDRFFAERPEGSVSTLKIQRTQQEDSAVYLCASSLALPNTEAFFGQGTRLTVV.

This clonotype was observed many times. Sequence at one end of the junction differs from germline and may be a read error. The chain joins TRBV5-1 to TRBJ1-2, with D maybe TRBD1 (6 bases). Looked up from germline, CDR1 is SGHRS and CDR2 is YFSETQ. CDR3 length: 12 amino acids. CDR3 in DNA: TGTGCCAGCAGTCTGGACAGCTATGGCTACACCTTC. Amino acids: CASSLDSYGYTF.

The V gene is TRBV20-1, the J gene TRBJ2-3; the D gene is possibly TRBD2 (6 bases). CDR3 size: 14 residues. The germline V gene encodes CDR1 DFQATT and CDR2 SNEGSKA (reference sequence). The ends were cut back, 5 bases at V and 1 base at J, with 13 bases in the middle. CDR3 nucleotide sequence: TGCAGTGCTTCAGGGACTTCTGGCACAGATACGCAGTATTTT. This translates into CSASGTSGTDTQYF.

The genes are TRBV6-5 and TRBJ1-5; 11 nucleotides align to TRBD1. Germline V gene lookup returns CDR1 MNHEY and CDR2 SVGAGI. J gave up 6 bases and V 5 bases, and 18 bases lay outside the gene matches. The CDR3 length is 19 residues. The CDR3 DNA sequence: TGTGCCAGCAGTATGTCCCGGGACAGGGGGAATCAGGGCGGTCAGCCCCAGCATTTT. Translation gives CASSMSRDRGNQGGQPQHF.

This clonotype has ten or more counts. The chain uses TRBV5-6 and TRBJ2-1; 10 bases line up with TRBD2. Per germline, CDR1 SGHDT and CDR2 YYEEEE. CDR3 size: 12 residues. V lost 3 bases to trimming and J lost 13 bases; unmatched junction nucleotides: 4. CDR3 sequence reads: CASSYLAGVQFF. In DNA form, the CDR3 reads TGTGCCAGCAGCTACCTAGCGGGAGTTCAGTTCTTC.

This clonotype appeared many times. V and J are TRBV19 and TRBJ2-7, with no clear D. Germline CDR1 and CDR2: LNHDA and SQIVND (reference sequence). The CDR3 contains 13 residues. Trimming shortened V by 1 base and J by 1 base, and 5 bases separated the two germline ends. The CDR3 nucleotides read TGTGCCAGTAGTATAGGGGCGTCCTACGAGCAGTACTTC. Its protein product is CASSIGASYEQYF.

This clonotype was found many times. The V gene is TRBV6-2 or TRBV6-3, the J gene TRBJ2-3, with 8 bases matching TRBD2. CDR1 and CDR2 from the germline V gene are MNHEY and SVGEGT. The CDR3 totals 15 residues. J gave up 7 bases and V 7 bases, and 13 bases lay outside the gene matches. The CDR3 protein is CASNPSGAGENTQYF. CDR3 nucleotide sequence: TGTGCCAGCAACCCCTCCGGAGCGGGAGAGAATACGCAGTATTTT.

This clonotype was seen a few times. V and J are TRBV7-2 and TRBJ1-1, with 7 bases matching TRBD1. Germline CDR1 SGHTA, CDR2 FQGNSA. The CDR3 is 15 residues long. V gave up 3 bases and J gave up 1 base; unmatched junction bases: 5. CDR3 nucleotides: TGTGCCAGCAGCTTTGCGGGACAGCCGAACACTGAAGCTTTCTTT. Protein sequence: CASSFAGQPNTEAFF.

This clonotype was found many times. The gene calls are TRBV5-6 and TRBJ2-6, with 7 bases that match TRBD2. V shed 4 bases and J 0 bases; nucleotides not matched to a gene: 7. Germline V gene lookup returns CDR1 SGHDT and CDR2 YYEEEE. The CDR3 runs to 17 residues. Here the CDR3 reads CASSPRRGSSGANVLTF. CDR3 nucleotide sequence: TGTGCCAGCAGCCCCCGGCGGGGGAGCTCTGGGGCCAACGTCCTGACTTTC.

This chain joins TRBV25-1 and TRBJ2-1; TRBD2 matches at 14 bases. This CDR3 spans 17 amino acids. Germline CDR1 is MGHDK and CDR2 is SYGVNS. V shed 7 bases, J shed 4 bases, and the junction held 9 bases outside the gene matches. CDR3 sequence reads: CASTRGLAGVSYNEQFF. DNA for the CDR3: TGTGCCAGCACCCGGGGACTAGCGGGAGTGAGTTACAATGAGCAGTTCTTC.